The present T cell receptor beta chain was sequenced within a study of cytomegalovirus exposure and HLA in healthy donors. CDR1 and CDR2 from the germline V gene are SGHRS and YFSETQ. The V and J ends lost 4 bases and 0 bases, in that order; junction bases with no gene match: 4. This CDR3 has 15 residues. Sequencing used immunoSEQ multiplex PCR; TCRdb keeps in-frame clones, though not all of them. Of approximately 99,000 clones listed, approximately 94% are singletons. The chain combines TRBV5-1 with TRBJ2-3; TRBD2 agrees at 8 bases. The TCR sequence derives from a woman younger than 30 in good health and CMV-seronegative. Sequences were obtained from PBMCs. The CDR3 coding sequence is TGCGCCAGCAGCACGCGGGGGGTTAGCACAGATACGCAGTATTTT. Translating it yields CASSTRGVSTDTQYF.